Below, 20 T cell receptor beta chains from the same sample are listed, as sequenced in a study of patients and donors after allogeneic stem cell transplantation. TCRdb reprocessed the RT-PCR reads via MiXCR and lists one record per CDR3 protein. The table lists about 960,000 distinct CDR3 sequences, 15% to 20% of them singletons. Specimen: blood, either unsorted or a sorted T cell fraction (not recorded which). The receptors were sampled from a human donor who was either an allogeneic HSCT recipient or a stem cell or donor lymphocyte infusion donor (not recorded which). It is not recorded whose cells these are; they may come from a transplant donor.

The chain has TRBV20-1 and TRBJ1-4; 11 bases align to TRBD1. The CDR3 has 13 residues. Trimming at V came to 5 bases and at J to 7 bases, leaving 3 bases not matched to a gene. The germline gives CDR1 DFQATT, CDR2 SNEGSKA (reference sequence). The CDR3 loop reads CSAGGQGAEKLFF. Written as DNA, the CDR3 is TGCAGTGCTGGTGGACAGGGGGCTGAAAAACTGTTTTTT.

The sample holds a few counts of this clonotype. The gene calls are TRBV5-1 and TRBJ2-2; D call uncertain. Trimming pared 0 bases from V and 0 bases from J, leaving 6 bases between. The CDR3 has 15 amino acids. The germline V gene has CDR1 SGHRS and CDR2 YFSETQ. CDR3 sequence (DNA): TGCGCCAGCAGCTTGGCCATTGCGAACACCGGGGAGCTGTTTTTT. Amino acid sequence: CASSLAIANTGELFF.

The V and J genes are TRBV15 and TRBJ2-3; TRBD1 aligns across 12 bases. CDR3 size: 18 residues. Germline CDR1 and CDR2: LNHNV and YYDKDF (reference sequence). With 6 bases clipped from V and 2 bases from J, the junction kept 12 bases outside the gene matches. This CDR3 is CATRTFRDRGLVTDTQYF. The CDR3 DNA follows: TGTGCCACCAGGACTTTCCGGGACAGGGGGCTGGTCACAGATACGCAGTATTTT.

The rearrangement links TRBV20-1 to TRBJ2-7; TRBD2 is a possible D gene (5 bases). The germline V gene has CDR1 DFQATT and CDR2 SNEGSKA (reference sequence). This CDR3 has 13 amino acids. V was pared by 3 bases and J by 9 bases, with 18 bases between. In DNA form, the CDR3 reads TGCAGTGCTAGTGGGCGGACTGAGGGTGGGCAGTACTTC. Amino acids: CSASGRTEGGQYF.

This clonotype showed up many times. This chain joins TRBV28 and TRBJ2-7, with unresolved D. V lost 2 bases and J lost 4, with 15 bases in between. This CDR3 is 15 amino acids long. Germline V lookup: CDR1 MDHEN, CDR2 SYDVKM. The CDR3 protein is CASSLGRRLLYEQYF. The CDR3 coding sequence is TGTGCCAGCAGTTTAGGTCGGAGACTCTTATACGAGCAGTACTTC. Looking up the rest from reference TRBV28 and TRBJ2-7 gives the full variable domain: DVKVTQSSRYLVKRTGEKVFLECVQDMDHENMFWYRQDPGLGLRLIYFSYDVKMKEKGDIPEGYSVSREKKERFSLILESASTNQTSMYLCASSLGRRLLYEQYFGPGTRLTVT.

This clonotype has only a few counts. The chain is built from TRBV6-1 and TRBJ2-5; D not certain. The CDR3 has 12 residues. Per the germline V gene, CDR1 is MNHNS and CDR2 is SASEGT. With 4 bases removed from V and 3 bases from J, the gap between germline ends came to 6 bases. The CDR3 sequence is CASSAFKETQYF. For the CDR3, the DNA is TGTGCCAGCAGTGCGTTCAAAGAGACCCAGTACTTC.

Here the CDR3 reads CASSEAATGFGYTF. The CDR3 DNA sequence: TGTGCCAGCAGTGAAGCTGCAACAGGGTTTGGCTACACCTTC. V gene TRBV2 combines with J gene TRBJ1-2, with TRBD1 as a possible D gene (6 bases). The CDR3 is 14 amino acids. Germline CDR1 SNHLY, CDR2 FYNNEI. V lost 0 bases and J lost 7, with 12 bases in between.

In DNA, the CDR3 is TGTGCCAGCAGTTTTCAGTCGCGGGAGGTCCACGAGCAGTACTTC. Its translation: CASSFQSREVHEQYF. V is TRBV27 and J is TRBJ2-7; 8 nucleotides align to TRBD2. Germline CDR1 is MNHEY and CDR2 is SMNVEV (reference sequence). This CDR3 spans 15 amino acids. Trimming cost V 3 bases and J 5 bases; bases outside gene matches: 9.

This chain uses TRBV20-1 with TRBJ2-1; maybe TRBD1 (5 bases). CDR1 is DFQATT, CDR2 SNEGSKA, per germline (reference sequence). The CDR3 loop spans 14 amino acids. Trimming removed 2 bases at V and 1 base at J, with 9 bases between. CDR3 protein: CSARKQVSYNEQFF. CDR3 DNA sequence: TGCAGTGCTAGAAAACAGGTATCCTACAATGAGCAGTTCTTC.

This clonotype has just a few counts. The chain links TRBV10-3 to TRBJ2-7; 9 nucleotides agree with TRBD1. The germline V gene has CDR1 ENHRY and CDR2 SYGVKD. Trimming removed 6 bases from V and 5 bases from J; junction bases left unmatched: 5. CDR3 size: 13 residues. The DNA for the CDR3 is TGTGCCATCAGCCCGACAGGGGGGAACGAGCAGTACTTC. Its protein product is CAISPTGGNEQYF.

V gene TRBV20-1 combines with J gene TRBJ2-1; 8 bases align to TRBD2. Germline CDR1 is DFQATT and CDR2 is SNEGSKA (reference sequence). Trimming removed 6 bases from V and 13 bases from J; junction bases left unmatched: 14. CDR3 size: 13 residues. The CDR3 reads CSAAEEPGTRQFF. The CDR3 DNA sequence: TGCAGTGCCGCAGAGGAACCCGGGACTAGACAGTTCTTC.

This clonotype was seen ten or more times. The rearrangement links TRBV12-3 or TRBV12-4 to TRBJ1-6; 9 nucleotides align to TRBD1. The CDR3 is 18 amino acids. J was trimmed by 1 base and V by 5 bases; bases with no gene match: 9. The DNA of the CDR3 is TGTGCCAGCAGTCGTGAAACAGGGGGCAAATCCTATAATTCACCCCTCCACTTT. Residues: CASSRETGGKSYNSPLHF.

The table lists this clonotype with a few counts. The CDR3 loop reads CASSLDLGQKNQPQHF. CDR3 sequence (DNA): TGTGCCAGCAGCTTAGACCTGGGACAGAAGAATCAGCCCCAGCATTTT. The chain combines TRBV7-2 with TRBJ1-5; 7 positions match TRBD1. This CDR3 comprises 16 residues. Germline values: CDR1 SGHTA, CDR2 FQGNSA. The V and J ends lost 1 base and 4 bases, in that order; junction bases with no gene match: 7.

For the CDR3, the DNA is TGTGCCAGCAGCCAAGACGGACAGGGGAATGAAAAACTGTTTTTT. Its translation: CASSQDGQGNEKLFF. V and J are TRBV11-1 and TRBJ1-4, with 9 bases lining up with TRBD1. Germline-derived CDR1 and CDR2 are SGHAT and FQDESV (reference sequence). Trimming cost V 5 bases and J 5 bases; bases outside gene matches: 6. There are 15 residues in the CDR3.

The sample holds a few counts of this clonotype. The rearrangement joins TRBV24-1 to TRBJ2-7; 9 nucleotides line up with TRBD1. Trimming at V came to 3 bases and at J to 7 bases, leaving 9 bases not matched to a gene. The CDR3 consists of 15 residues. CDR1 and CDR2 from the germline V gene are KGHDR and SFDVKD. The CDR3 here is CATSDAGTGLREQYF. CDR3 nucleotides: TGTGCCACCAGTGATGCCGGGACAGGGTTGAGGGAGCAGTACTTC.

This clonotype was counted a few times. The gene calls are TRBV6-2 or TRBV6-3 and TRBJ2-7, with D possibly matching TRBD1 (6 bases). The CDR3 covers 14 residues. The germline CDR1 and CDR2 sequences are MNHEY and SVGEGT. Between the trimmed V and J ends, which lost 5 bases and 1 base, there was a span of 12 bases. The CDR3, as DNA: TGTGCCAGCAGTACGATCGGACAGTCCTACGAGCAGTACTTC. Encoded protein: CASSTIGQSYEQYF.

The CDR3 sequence: CSAPDQAQNTEAFF. CDR3 sequence (DNA): TGCAGTGCTCCCGACCAGGCTCAGAACACTGAAGCTTTCTTT. This chain uses TRBV20-1 with TRBJ1-1, with unresolved D. V dropped 5 bases and J dropped 1 base, with 14 bases sitting between them. This CDR3 is built from 14 residues. CDR1 is DFQATT, CDR2 SNEGSKA, per germline (reference sequence).

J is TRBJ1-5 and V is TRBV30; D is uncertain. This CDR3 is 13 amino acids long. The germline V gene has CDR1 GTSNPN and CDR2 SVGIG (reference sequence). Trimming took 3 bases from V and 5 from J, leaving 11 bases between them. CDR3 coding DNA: TGTGCCTGGAGAGGTGACACTTATCAGCCCCAGCATTTT. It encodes CAWRGDTYQPQHF.

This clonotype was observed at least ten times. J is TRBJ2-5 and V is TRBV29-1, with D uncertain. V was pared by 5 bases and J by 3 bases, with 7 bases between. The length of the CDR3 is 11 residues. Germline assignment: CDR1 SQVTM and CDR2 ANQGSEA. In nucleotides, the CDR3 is TGCAGCGTTAAAAGTGAAGAGACCCAGTACTTC. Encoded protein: CSVKSEETQYF.

CDR3 amino acids: CSARVASSRETQYF. The CDR3 bases are TGCAGTGCTAGAGTGGCTAGTAGTAGGGAGACCCAGTACTTC. The V call is TRBV20-1, the J call TRBJ2-5; D gene ambiguous. Trimming took off 1 base at V and 5 bases at J, with 14 bases between the two ends. CDR1 and CDR2 from the germline V gene are DFQATT and SNEGSKA (reference sequence). The CDR3 covers 14 residues.